This T cell receptor (beta chain) was observed in a study of cytomegalovirus exposure and HLA in healthy donors. Study at large: There were roughly 120 million unique TCR beta sequences, drawn from about 200 million T cells, in an earlier analysis.

Primers: 60 Vbeta forward and 13 Jbeta reverse. The table came from immunoSEQ multiplex PCR; TCRdb's copy has only in-frame clones and leaves some out. The table lists 190,000 or so clones, roughly four fifths of them singletons. Study conclusions and caveats: Within the data, a cluster of highly shared sequence variants was likely a sequencing artifact.

The V and J ends lost 6 bases and 1 base respectively, with 9 bases between them. Germline assignment: CDR1 LNHDA and CDR2 SQIVND (reference sequence). The CDR3 runs to 14 residues. This clone has only one observation. The antigen is unknown. The chain uses TRBV19 and TRBJ2-2; D possibly corresponds to TRBD1 (6 bases). The material sequenced was PBMCs. This clonotype was obtained from a man in his forties or fifties in good health and CMV-seronegative. The CDR3 DNA reads as TGTGCCAGTAGGCGGACAGAGAACACCGGGGAGCTGTTTTTT. As protein: CASRRTENTGELFF.